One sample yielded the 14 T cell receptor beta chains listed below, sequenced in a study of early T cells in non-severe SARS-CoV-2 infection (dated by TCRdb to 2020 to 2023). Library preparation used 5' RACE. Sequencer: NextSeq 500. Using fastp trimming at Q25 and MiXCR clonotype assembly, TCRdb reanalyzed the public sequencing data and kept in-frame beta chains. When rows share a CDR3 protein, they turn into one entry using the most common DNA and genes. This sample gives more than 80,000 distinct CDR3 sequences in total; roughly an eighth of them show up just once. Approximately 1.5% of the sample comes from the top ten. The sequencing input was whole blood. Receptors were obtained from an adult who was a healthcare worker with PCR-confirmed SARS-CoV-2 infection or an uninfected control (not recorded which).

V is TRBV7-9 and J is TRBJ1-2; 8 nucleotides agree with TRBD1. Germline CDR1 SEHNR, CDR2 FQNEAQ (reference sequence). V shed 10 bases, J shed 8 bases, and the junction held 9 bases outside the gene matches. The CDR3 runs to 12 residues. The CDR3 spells CANGDRSFGYTF. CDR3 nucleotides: TGTGCCAATGGGGACAGGTCTTTCGGCTACACCTTC.

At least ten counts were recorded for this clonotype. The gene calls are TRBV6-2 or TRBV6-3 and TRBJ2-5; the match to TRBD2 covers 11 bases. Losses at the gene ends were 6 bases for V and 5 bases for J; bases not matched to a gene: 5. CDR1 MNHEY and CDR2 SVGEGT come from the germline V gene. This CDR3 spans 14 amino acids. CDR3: CASSPSGGRETQYF. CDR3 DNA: TGTGCCAGCAGCCCTAGCGGGGGGCGGGAGACCCAGTACTTC.

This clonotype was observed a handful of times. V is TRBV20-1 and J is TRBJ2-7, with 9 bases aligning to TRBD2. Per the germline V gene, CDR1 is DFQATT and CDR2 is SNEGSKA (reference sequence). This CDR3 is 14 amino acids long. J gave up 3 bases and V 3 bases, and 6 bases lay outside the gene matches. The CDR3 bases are TGCAGTGCTAGGGATAGCGGGGGATACTACGAGCAGTACTTC. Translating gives CSARDSGGYYEQYF.

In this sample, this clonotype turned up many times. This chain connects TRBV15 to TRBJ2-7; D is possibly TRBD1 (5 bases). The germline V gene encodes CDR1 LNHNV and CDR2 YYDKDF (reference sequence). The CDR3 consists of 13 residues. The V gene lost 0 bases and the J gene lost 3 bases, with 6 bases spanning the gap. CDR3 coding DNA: TGTGCCACCAGCAGAGATCAGGGCTACGAGCAGTACTTC. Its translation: CATSRDQGYEQYF.

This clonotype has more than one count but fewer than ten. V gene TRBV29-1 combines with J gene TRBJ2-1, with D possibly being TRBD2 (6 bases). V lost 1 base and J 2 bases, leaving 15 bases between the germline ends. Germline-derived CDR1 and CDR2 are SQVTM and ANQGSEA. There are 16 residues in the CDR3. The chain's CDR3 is CSVEASRGSTYNEQFF. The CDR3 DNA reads TGCAGCGTTGAAGCAAGCCGGGGGTCGACCTACAATGAGCAGTTCTTC.

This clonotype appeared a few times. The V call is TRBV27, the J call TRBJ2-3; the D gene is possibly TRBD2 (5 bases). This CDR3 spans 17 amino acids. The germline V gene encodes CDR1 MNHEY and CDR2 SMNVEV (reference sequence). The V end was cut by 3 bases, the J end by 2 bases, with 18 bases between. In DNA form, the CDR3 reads TGTGCCAGCAGTTTGTCTCACACTAGATCCTTCACAGATACGCAGTATTTT. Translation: CASSLSHTRSFTDTQYF.

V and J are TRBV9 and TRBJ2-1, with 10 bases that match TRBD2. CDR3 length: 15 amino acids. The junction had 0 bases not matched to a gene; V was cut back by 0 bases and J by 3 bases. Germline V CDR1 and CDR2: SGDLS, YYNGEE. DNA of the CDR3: TGTGCCAGCAGCGTAGCTAGCGGGGGCTACAATGAGCAGTTCTTC. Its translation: CASSVASGGYNEQFF.

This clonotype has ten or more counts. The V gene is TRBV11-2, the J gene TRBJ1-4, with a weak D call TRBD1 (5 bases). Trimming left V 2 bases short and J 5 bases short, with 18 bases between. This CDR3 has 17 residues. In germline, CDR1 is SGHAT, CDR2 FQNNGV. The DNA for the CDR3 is TGTGCCAGCAGCTTACGCGATGGTTGGGGGGGGAATGAAAAACTGTTTTTT. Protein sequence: CASSLRDGWGGNEKLFF. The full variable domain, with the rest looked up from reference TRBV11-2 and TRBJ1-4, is EAGVAQSPRYKIIEKRQSVAFWCNPISGHATLYWYQQILGQGPKLLIQFQNNGVVDDSQLPKDRFSAERLKGVDSTLKIQPAKLEDSAVYLCASSLRDGWGGNEKLFFGSGTQLSVL.

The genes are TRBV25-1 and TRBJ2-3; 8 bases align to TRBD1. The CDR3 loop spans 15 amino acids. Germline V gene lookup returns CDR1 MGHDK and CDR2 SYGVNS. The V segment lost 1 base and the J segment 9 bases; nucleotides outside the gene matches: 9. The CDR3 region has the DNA TGTGCCAGCAGTGAATTAGGGGACAGGCAGGGCACGCAGTATTTT. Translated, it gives CASSELGDRQGTQYF.

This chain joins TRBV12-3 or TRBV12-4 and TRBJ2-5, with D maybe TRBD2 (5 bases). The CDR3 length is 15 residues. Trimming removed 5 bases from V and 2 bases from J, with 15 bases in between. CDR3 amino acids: CASSPRGSAQETQYF. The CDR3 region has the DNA TGTGCCAGCAGTCCCCGGGGTAGCGCACAAGAGACCCAGTACTTC.

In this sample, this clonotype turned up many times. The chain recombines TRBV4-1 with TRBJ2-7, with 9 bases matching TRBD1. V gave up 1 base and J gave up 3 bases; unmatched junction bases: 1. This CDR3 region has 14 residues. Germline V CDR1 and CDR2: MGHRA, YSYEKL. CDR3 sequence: CASSQGQGVYEQYF. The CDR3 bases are TGCGCCAGCAGCCAAGGACAGGGGGTCTACGAGCAGTACTTC.

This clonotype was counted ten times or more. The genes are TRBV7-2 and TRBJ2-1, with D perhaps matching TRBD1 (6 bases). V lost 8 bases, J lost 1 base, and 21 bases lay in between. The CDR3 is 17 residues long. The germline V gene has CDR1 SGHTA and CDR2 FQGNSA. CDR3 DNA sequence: TGTGCCAGCTCCGGGCAGGGGTCGGGGAGTTCCTACAATGAGCAGTTCTTC. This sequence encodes CASSGQGSGSSYNEQFF.

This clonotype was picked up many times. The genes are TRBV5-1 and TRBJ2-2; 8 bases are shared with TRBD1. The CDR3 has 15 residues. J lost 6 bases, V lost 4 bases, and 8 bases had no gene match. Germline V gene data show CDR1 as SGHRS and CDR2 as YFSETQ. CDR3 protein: CASSSGDRGPGELFF. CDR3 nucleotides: TGCGCCAGCAGCAGCGGCGACAGGGGCCCCGGGGAGCTGTTTTTT.

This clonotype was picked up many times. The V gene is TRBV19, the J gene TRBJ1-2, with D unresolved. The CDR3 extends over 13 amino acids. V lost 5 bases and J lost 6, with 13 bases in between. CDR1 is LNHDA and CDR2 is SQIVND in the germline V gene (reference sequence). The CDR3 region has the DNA TGTGCCAGTAGTGCCCCGCTTCTGAATGGCTACACCTTC. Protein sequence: CASSAPLLNGYTF.